Listed below are T cell receptor beta chains from one sample, sequenced in a study of regulatory T cells in long-lasting Graves disease. TCRdb ran MiXCR on the multiplex PCR reads and lists one entry per CDR3 protein. The table includes roughly 380,000 distinct CDR3 sequences, 15% detected once. Sequencing used peripheral blood mononuclear cells (PBMCs), obtained at new diagnosis, from a patient treated with antithyroid drugs. Receptor source: a female donor with Graves disease. CDR3s include the opening cysteine and the closing phenylalanine or tryptophan.

J gene: TRBJ2-4
V gene: TRBV29-1
CDR3 protein: CSVEGGDLLAKNIQYF

J gene: TRBJ2-7
V gene: TRBV28
CDR3 protein: CASTQGGGDTSYEQYF

J gene: TRBJ2-4
V gene: TRBV2
CDR3 protein: CASNPNRGKNIQYF

J gene: TRBJ2-7
V gene: TRBV7-3
CDR3 protein: CASSEPDWEKYEQYF

J gene: TRBJ2-3
V gene: TRBV12-5
CDR3 protein: CASGPVLMTDTQYF

J gene: TRBJ2-5
V gene: TRBV6-2/TRBV6-3
CDR3 protein: CASSYFGITFLETQYF

J gene: TRBJ1-1
V gene: TRBV27
CDR3 protein: CASSLSSLGTEAFF

J gene: TRBJ2-1
V gene: TRBV20-1
CDR3 protein: CSARNVESSYNEQFF

J gene: TRBJ2-3
V gene: TRBV6-2/TRBV6-3
CDR3 protein: CASSKIRASTDTQYF

J gene: TRBJ2-1
V gene: TRBV10-3
CDR3 protein: CASYRGGYNEQFF

J gene: TRBJ1-5
V gene: TRBV4-1
CDR3 protein: CASSQVPRDQPQHF

J gene: TRBJ2-7
V gene: TRBV2
CDR3 protein: CASSEEGGGQYF

J gene: TRBJ1-2
V gene: TRBV7-2
CDR3 protein: CASSLLGDYGYTF

J gene: TRBJ2-2
V gene: TRBV27
CDR3 protein: CASSLQTGGRPGELFF

J gene: TRBJ2-7
V gene: TRBV28
CDR3 protein: CASSGNQVARSRDF

J gene: TRBJ1-5
V gene: TRBV20-1
CDR3 protein: CSARPAGSQPQHF

J gene: TRBJ1-3
V gene: TRBV6-9
CDR3 protein: CASSLYPRGNTIYF

J gene: TRBJ1-6
V gene: TRBV5-6
CDR3 protein: CASSLLQAPNAYNSPLHF

J gene: TRBJ2-2
V gene: TRBV12-3/TRBV12-4
CDR3 protein: CASFPGPGELFF

J gene: TRBJ2-1
V gene: TRBV6-2/TRBV6-3
CDR3 protein: CASSDGRGNEQFF

J gene: TRBJ2-3
V gene: TRBV11-1
CDR3 protein: CASSSRNSGTSTDTQYF

J gene: TRBJ1-6
V gene: TRBV12-3/TRBV12-4
CDR3 protein: CASSLGGGGSPLHF

J gene: TRBJ2-3
V gene: TRBV27
CDR3 protein: CASSLIVRDTQYF

J gene: TRBJ2-7
V gene: TRBV5-1
CDR3 protein: CASSLGSGSYEQYF

J gene: TRBJ2-5
V gene: TRBV4-1
CDR3 protein: CASSQGSGGTQETQYF

J gene: TRBJ2-7
V gene: TRBV5-1
CDR3 protein: CASSFGGLTYEQYF

J gene: TRBJ1-6
V gene: TRBV6-2/TRBV6-3
CDR3 protein: CASSYRTGANSPLHF

J gene: TRBJ2-1
V gene: TRBV6-1
CDR3 protein: CASRGTGQSLEQFF

J gene: TRBJ2-1
V gene: TRBV20-1
CDR3 protein: CSARDWGTSAYNEQFF

J gene: TRBJ2-3
V gene: TRBV7-9
CDR3 protein: CASSSSPRRDKTDTQYF